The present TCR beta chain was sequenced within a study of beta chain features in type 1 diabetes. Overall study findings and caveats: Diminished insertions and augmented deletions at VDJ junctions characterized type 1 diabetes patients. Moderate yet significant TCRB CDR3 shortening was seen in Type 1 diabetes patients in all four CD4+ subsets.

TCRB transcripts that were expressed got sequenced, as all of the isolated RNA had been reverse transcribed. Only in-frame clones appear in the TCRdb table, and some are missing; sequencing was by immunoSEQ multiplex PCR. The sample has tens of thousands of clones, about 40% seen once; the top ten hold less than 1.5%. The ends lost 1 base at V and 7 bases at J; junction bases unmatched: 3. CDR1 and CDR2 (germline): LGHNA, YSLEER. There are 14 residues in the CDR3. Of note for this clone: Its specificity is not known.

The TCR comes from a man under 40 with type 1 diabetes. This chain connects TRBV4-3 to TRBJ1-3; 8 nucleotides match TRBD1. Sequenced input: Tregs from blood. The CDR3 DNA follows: TGCGCCAGCAGCCAAGCCAGGGACAGGAACACCATATATTTT. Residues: CASSQARDRNTIYF.